The clone carrying this TCR beta chain showed up many times. The antigen remains undetermined. With V trimmed by 6 bases and J by 12 bases, 11 bases remained unmatched. The CDR3 has 11 amino acids. Germline-derived CDR1 and CDR2 are DFQATT and SNEGSKA (reference sequence). A single record per CDR3 protein comes from TCRdb applying MiXCR to the 5' RACE reads. The repertoire holds some 110,000 distinct CDR3 sequences, with around 8.6% as singletons. This entry comes from a study of T cells after yellow fever vaccination. General study results and limits: Clones from primary vaccination mostly reappeared after the booster (roughly 97% CD4, roughly 87% CD8).

Sequencing was performed on CD8+ T cells sorted from PBMCs, taken 45 days after the yellow fever booster vaccination. This receptor was identified in a man aged 30 to 39 who received the YFV17D yellow fever vaccine. V is TRBV20-1 and J is TRBJ2-7, with TRBD2 matching over 7 bases. This chain's CDR3 is CSAPFGEGRYF. In DNA form, the CDR3 reads TGCAGTGCCCCCTTCGGGGAGGGTCGGTACTTC.